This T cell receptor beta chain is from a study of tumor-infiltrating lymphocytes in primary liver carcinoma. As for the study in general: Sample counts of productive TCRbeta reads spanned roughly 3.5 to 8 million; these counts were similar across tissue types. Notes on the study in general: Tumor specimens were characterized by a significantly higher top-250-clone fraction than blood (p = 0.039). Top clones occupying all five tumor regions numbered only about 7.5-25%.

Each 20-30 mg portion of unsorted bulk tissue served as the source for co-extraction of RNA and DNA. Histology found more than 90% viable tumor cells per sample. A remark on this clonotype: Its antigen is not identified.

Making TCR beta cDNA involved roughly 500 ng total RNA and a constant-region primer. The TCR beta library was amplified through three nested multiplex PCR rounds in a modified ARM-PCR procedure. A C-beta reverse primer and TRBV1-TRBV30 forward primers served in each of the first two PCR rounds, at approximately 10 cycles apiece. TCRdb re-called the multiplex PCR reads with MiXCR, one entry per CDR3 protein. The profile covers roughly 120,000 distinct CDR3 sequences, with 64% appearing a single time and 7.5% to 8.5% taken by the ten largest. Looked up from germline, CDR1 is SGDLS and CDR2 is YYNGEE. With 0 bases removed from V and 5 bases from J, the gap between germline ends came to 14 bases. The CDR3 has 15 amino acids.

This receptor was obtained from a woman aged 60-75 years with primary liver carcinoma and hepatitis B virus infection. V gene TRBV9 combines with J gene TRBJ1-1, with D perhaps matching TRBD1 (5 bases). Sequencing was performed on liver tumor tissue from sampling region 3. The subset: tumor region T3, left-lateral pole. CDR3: CASSVEGAAITEAFF. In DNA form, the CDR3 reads TGTGCCAGCAGCGTAGAAGGGGCTGCGATTACTGAAGCTTTCTTT. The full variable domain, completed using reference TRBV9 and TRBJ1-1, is DSGVTQTPKHLITATGQRVTLRCSPRSGDLSVYWYQQSLDQGLQFLIQYYNGEERAKGNILERFSAQQFPDLHSELNLSSLELGDSALYFCASSVEGAAITEAFFGQGTRLTVV.